This T cell receptor (beta chain) was profiled in a study of blood T cells in healthy people across ages. Turning to the study itself: About one barcoded beta molecule per two T cells came from capture by template switching.

The CDR3 sequence is 16 residues long. From germline, CDR1 is SEHNR and CDR2 FQNEAQ (reference sequence). V was clipped by 5 bases and J by 6 bases; unmatched bases: 11. Alongside a J-beta primer mix, a sample-barcoded 5' primer served in a second PCR lasting 7 to 11 cycles. TCRdb re-called the 5' RACE reads through MiXCR, storing one row per CDR3 protein. In the table there are roughly 1,100,000 distinct CDR3 sequences, almost 25% of which are singletons. Findings of the study overall: In older individuals, TCR beta diversity per million T cells was lower, falling roughly linearly with age.

This clonotype showed up just a few times. Antigen specificity is unknown. Peripheral blood was drawn, around 9.4 milliliters per donor. These same records also appear under a second study, on T cells of mothers and their children.

Sequencing was performed on blood. The chain recombines TRBV7-9 with TRBJ1-5, with TRBD1 matching 9 bases. The clonotype was recovered from a girl aged 2 to 10 in good health. CDR3 nucleotide sequence: TGTGCCAGCAGCCTACAGGGGGCTGGTATGATTCAGCCCCAGCATTTT. This codes for CASSLQGAGMIQPQHF.